This T cell receptor beta chain comes out of a study of beta chain features in type 1 diabetes. Expressed TCRB transcripts were sequenced, since all the RNA that had been isolated was reverse transcribed. The method was immunoSEQ multiplex PCR; TCRdb's version includes in-frame clones alone and lacks a portion of them. The data contain hundreds of thousands of clones, less than 20% of them singletons. This clone was seen only a few times. Germline loops: CDR1 MGHRA, CDR2 YSYEKL. With 1 base clipped from V and 1 base from J, the junction kept 4 bases outside the gene matches. The CDR3 consists of 17 residues.

This chain joins TRBV4-1 and TRBJ2-5, with 12 bases aligning to TRBD1. The source is a young man in good health. Sample: naive CD4+ T cells from blood. The CDR3 DNA reads as TGCGCCAGCAGCCAAGTGGGACAGGGGGCCTTCCAAGAGACCCAGTACTTC. Its protein product is CASSQVGQGAFQETQYF.